The rows below give T cell receptor beta chains drawn from one sample of a study of technical replicates of blood from several donors. Repertoires were generated with immunoSEQ multiplex PCR, while TCRdb's copy carries only in-frame clones and drops some. In the table there are over 55,000 clones, around 90% of which are singletons. The sequenced material came from PBMCs. The receptors were sampled from a human donor in good health. Some clones in this sample may be carry-over from other donors' samples. Each CDR3 is given with its conserved first and last residue. A D gene is named only where the DNA matches it firmly.

j_call v_call d_call cdr3_nt cdr3_aa
TRBJ1-1 TRBV7-9 . TGTGCCAGCAGCTTAGAGGGGGTTTGGACTGAAGCTTTCTTT CASSLEGVWTEAFF
TRBJ2-5 TRBV19 . TGTGCCAGTAGTTCTCGGGAAGACTACCAAGAGACCCAGTACTTC CASSSREDYQETQYF
TRBJ1-5 TRBV7-9 TRBD1 TGTGCCAGCAGTAGAGGGGGCGGTAATCAGCCCCAGCATTTT CASSRGGGNQPQHF
TRBJ2-7 TRBV4-1 . TGCGCCAGCAGCCAAGGCGGAGGGAAATACGAGCAGTACTTC CASSQGGGKYEQYF
TRBJ1-4 TRBV15 . TGTGCCACCAGACGAGGGGGGGGAGTCAGCGAAAAACTGTTTTTT CATRRGGGVSEKLFF
TRBJ1-6 TRBV15 . TGTGCCACCAGCGTCGAGGCGGGGGGGAATTCACCCCTCCACTTT CATSVEAGGNSPLHF
TRBJ2-5 TRBV7-3 TRBD1 TGTGCCAGCAGCTTAGGGACAGCCCGGGGAGAGACCCAGTACTTC CASSLGTARGETQYF
TRBJ2-7 TRBV27 TRBD2 TGTGCCAGCAGCGCCCTACTAGCGGACTACGAGCAGTACTTC CASSALLADYEQYF
TRBJ1-6 TRBV7-2 . TGTGCCAGCAGCCACGCGGGGGGTCGGGGGAAATCACCCCTCCACTTT CASSHAGGRGKSPLHF
TRBJ2-2 TRBV19 TRBD1 TGTGCCAGTAGGGGACAGGGGGCGGACGGGGAGCTGTTTTTT CASRGQGADGELFF
TRBJ2-7 TRBV7-9 . TGTGCCAGCAGCTTTGGACAGAATTTCTACGAGCAGTACTTC CASSFGQNFYEQYF
TRBJ2-6 TRBV5-1 . TGCGCCAGCAGCATCCAGGTCTCCGGGGCCAACGTCCTGACTTTC CASSIQVSGANVLTF
TRBJ2-1 TRBV7-3 . TGTGCCAGCAGCTCAGGGGCCTATAGGGGTGACGAGCAGTTCTTC CASSSGAYRGDEQFF